Listed below are T cell receptor beta chains from one sample, sequenced in a study of response to subunit inactivated influenza vaccine. One entry per CDR3 protein, called by TCRdb with MiXCR from the RT-PCR reads. Of roughly 790,000 distinct CDR3 sequences listed, 21% are singletons. This material consisted of PBMCs from blood, taken around 5 days after vaccination. The origin of the receptors is a man aged 50-59 years who received an inactivated influenza vaccine. Both conserved end residues are part of each CDR3. The D gene is left open where the match is weak. The listing skips clone size in some rows; elsewhere it reads once, few, many or a size class.

J: TRBJ2-7; V: TRBV7-9; D: TRBD1; size: .; DNA: TGTGCCAGCAGCTTAGCAGGGGGCATTATCGGCTCCTACGAGCAGTACTTC; CDR3: CASSLAGGIIGSYEQYF
J: TRBJ1-6; V: TRBV12-3/TRBV12-4; D: .; size: .; DNA: TGTGCCAGCAGTTTTGGCGTGGGCCCCCTCCACTTT; CDR3: CASSFGVGPLHF
J: TRBJ2-1; V: TRBV12-3/TRBV12-4; D: TRBD1; size: few; DNA: TGTGCCAGCAGTTTAGCGCCAGGGACAGTGAATGAGCAGTTCTTC; CDR3: CASSLAPGTVNEQFF
J: TRBJ2-7; V: TRBV11-2; D: .; size: few; DNA: TGTGCCAGCAGCTTTCTGGGGAGGACTCCTACGGGGGAGCAGTACTTC; CDR3: CASSFLGRTPTGEQYF
J: TRBJ1-6; V: TRBV14; D: .; size: few; DNA: TGTGCCAGCAGCCAAGATTACGAAGGGGCCCTCCACTTT; CDR3: CASSQDYEGALHF
J: TRBJ2-5; V: TRBV7-6; D: TRBD2; size: few; DNA: TGTGCCAGCAGCCCGGGACTAGCGGGGGGAACTAAAGAGACCCAGTACTTC; CDR3: CASSPGLAGGTKETQYF
J: TRBJ2-7; V: TRBV5-6; D: TRBD1; size: .; DNA: TGTGCCAGCAGCTACTACCGGGACAGGGACTGGGAGCAGTACTTC; CDR3: CASSYYRDRDWEQYF
J: TRBJ2-3; V: TRBV20-1; D: .; size: many; DNA: TGCAGTGCTCGACGTTCCACAGATACGCAGTATTTT; CDR3: CSARRSTDTQYF
J: TRBJ1-1; V: TRBV6-5; D: .; size: .; DNA: TGTGCCAGCAGTTACTTCCCTGCGAACACTGAAGCTTTCTTT; CDR3: CASSYFPANTEAFF
J: TRBJ1-4; V: TRBV20-1; D: .; size: many; DNA: TGCAGTGCTAGAGTGGGCTATGAAAAACTGTTTTTT; CDR3: CSARVGYEKLFF
J: TRBJ2-1; V: TRBV11-2; D: .; size: .; DNA: TGTGCCAGCAGCCCGGGTAAGGCAGTGTTGGGCAATGAGCAGTTCTTC; CDR3: CASSPGKAVLGNEQFF
J: TRBJ2-5; V: TRBV9; D: TRBD2; size: .; DNA: TGTGCCAGCAGCGTAATCGGGAGGGCCCGGGAGACCCAGTACTTC; CDR3: CASSVIGRARETQYF
J: TRBJ1-1; V: TRBV3-1; D: TRBD1; size: .; DNA: TGTGCCGTCAGGGGGGAGTACACTGAAGCTTTCTTT; CDR3: CAVRGEYTEAFF
J: TRBJ1-5; V: TRBV6-1; D: .; size: .; DNA: TGTGCCAGCAGTGAACGTCGGGACGGAATCCAGCATTTT; CDR3: CASSERRDGIQHF
J: TRBJ2-1; V: TRBV28; D: .; size: many; DNA: TGTGCCAGCAATACCAATCGGGTGGTTTCGGGTGAGCAGTTCTTC; CDR3: CASNTNRVVSGEQFF
J: TRBJ2-1; V: TRBV2; D: TRBD2; size: .; DNA: TGTGCCAGCCGGCGACTAGCGGGGAATTTTGATGAGCAGTTCTTC; CDR3: CASRRLAGNFDEQFF
J: TRBJ2-2; V: TRBV12-3/TRBV12-4; D: .; size: .; DNA: TGTGCCAGCGGAATCGGGCACAACACCGGGGAGCTGTTTTTT; CDR3: CASGIGHNTGELFF
J: TRBJ2-5; V: TRBV7-8; D: TRBD1; size: few; DNA: TGTGCCAGCAGCCCGAGGGGGCCAGGGGGCCTGGAGACCCAGTACTTC; CDR3: CASSPRGPGGLETQYF
J: TRBJ2-1; V: TRBV25-1; D: TRBD2; size: .; DNA: TGTGCCAGCAGTGAATTTCAAGCGGGAGATTTGCAGTTCTTC; CDR3: CASSEFQAGDLQFF
J: TRBJ2-7; V: TRBV4-3; D: .; size: few; DNA: TGCGCCAGCAGCCAACAGGGGTTCTCCTACGAGCAGTACTTC; CDR3: CASSQQGFSYEQYF
J: TRBJ2-7; V: TRBV20-1; D: TRBD1; size: many; DNA: TGCAGTGCTAGAGATTGGGACAGGGCCTACGAGCAGTACTTC; CDR3: CSARDWDRAYEQYF
J: TRBJ1-2; V: TRBV10-3; D: TRBD1; size: .; DNA: TGTGCCATCAGTGAGGGATACAGGGGAGGTGGCTACACCTTC; CDR3: CAISEGYRGGGYTF
J: TRBJ2-1; V: TRBV27; D: .; size: .; DNA: TGTGCCAGCAGTTGGCTCGGGGGCCTCTACAATGAGCAGTTCTTC; CDR3: CASSWLGGLYNEQFF
J: TRBJ1-2; V: TRBV29-1; D: .; size: .; DNA: TGCAGCGTTGAAGCATCGCAGGGGATTGGCTACACCTTC; CDR3: CSVEASQGIGYTF
J: TRBJ2-7; V: TRBV20-1; D: TRBD1; size: few; DNA: TGCAGTTCCGGCGTTCGGGACAGGGGAGAGCAGTACTTC; CDR3: CSSGVRDRGEQYF
J: TRBJ2-1; V: TRBV29-1; D: TRBD2; size: few; DNA: TGCAGCGTTGGGGCTAGCGGGAGTTACAATGAGCAGTTCTTC; CDR3: CSVGASGSYNEQFF
J: TRBJ2-1; V: TRBV4-3; D: TRBD2; size: few; DNA: TGCGCCAGCAGCCAAGAATTGGAGCGGGAGATTAACAATGAGCAGTTCTTC; CDR3: CASSQELEREINNEQFF
J: TRBJ2-1; V: TRBV11-2; D: TRBD2; size: .; DNA: TGTGCCAGCAGCTTAGTCCCCAGCGGGAGCCCCTCCTACAATGAGCAGTTCTTC; CDR3: CASSLVPSGSPSYNEQFF
J: TRBJ2-1; V: TRBV6-2/TRBV6-3; D: .; size: .; DNA: TGTGCCAGCAGTTCATTAGGGAGCTCCTACAATGAGCAGTTCTTC; CDR3: CASSSLGSSYNEQFF
J: TRBJ2-7; V: TRBV6-6; D: TRBD1; size: .; DNA: TGTGTCACACAGGGGGCGGGGTACGAGCAGTACTTC; CDR3: CVTQGAGYEQYF